A single TCR beta chain is shown here with its context. Its target is unknown. Just one base apart from a much larger clone, this may be a read error. The CDR3 end shows no conserved phenylalanine or tryptophan, and so a read error is likely. Researchers prepared the TCRbeta library using unique molecular identifiers, the study reports. TCRdb itself ran the PCR reads through MiXCR, one entry per CDR3 protein. Of approximately 240,000 distinct CDR3 sequences in the sample, about a tenth are singletons; the top ten hold roughly 28%. This entry belongs to a study of T-cell reconstitution after alpha-beta-depleted transplantation in children. Study observations and caveats: High day-60 TCRbeta diversity in some patients came from surviving recipient T cells and thymic progenitors. Alpha-beta T cells about two months after transplant reportedly derived from several hundred expanded graft clones. Diversity and T-cell counts at one year after transplant derived mostly from new T cells.

The length of the CDR3 is 16 residues. CDR1 and CDR2 from the germline V gene are LNHDA and SQIVND (reference sequence). The ends were cut back, 5 bases at V and 5 bases at J, with 16 bases in the middle. This sample comprised PBMCs, obtained before TCRalphabeta/CD19-depleted stem cell transplant. The clonotype comes from a child less than two years old with acute myeloid leukemia, due to receive a stem cell transplant. This sequence joins TRBV19 and TRBJ1-6; D not certain. The CDR3: CASSLWARPNNSPLHS. The CDR3 DNA sequence: TGTGCCAGTAGTCTTTGGGCCAGACCAAATAATTCACCCCTCCACTCT.